Detailed here is one T cell receptor beta chain. The sample comes from a study of T cells expressing NK-cell markers. TCRdb re-called the 5' RACE reads and shows each CDR3 protein once, DNA omitted. Listed are roughly 430,000 distinct CDR3 sequences; roughly 8% falls within the top ten. This CDR3 has 14 amino acids. Germline CDR1 is SEHNR and CDR2 is FQNEAQ (reference sequence). The sequenced sample was blood T cells: a sorted CD56 or NKG2C T cell subset, CD4+ or CD8+ T cells, or bulk PBMC T cells (not recorded which). This clonotype was sampled from a woman aged 18 to 75 in good health. The chain links TRBV7-9 to TRBJ1-2; the TCRdb call, TRBD1, lacks DNA for checking. CDR3: CASSPEGGVVGYTF.